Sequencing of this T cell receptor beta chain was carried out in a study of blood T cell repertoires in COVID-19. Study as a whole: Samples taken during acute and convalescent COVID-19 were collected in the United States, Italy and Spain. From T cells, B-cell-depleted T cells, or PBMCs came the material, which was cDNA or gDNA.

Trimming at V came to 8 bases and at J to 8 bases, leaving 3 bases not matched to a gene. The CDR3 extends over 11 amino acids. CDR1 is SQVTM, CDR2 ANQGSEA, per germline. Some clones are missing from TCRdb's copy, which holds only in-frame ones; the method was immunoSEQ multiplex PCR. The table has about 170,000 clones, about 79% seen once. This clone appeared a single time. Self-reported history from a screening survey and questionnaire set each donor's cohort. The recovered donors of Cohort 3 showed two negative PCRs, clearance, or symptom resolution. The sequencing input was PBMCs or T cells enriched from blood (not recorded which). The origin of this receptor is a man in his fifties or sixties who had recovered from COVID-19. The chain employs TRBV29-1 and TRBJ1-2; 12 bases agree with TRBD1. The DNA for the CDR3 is TGCAGCACGGGACAGGGGGCCGGCTACACCTTC. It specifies CSTGQGAGYTF.